Reported below is one TCR beta chain. Antigen unknown. Method: immunoSEQ multiplex PCR; TCRdb's copy keeps in-frame clones and lacks some. The table lists nearly 45,000 clones, approximately 77% of them singletons, with 25% to 30% in the top ten. After expansion with viral peptide pools in the ViraFEST assay, antigen-specific CD4+ T cells were sequenced. It was after roughly ten days of culture that CD4+ T cells were isolated. A positive SARS-CoV-2 PCR test fell between March and December 2020. The CDR3 consists of 16 residues. Germline CDR1 is MNHEY and CDR2 is SVGEGT. The V end was cut by 7 bases, the J end by 3 bases, with 21 bases between. The sample comes from a study of vaccination effects on CD4 cells after COVID-19.

This receptor was obtained from a human donor who had a prior SARS-CoV-2 infection. The rearrangement joins TRBV6-2 or TRBV6-3 to TRBJ1-2, with no clear D. The material was CD4+ T cells from PBMCs cultured with a peptide pool, obtained before COVID-19 vaccination. The CDR3 DNA reads TGTGCCAGCACCCCCGGACCCGGTCGGGGTTACTATGGCTACACCTTC. Protein: CASTPGPGRGYYGYTF.